The present T cell receptor (beta chain) was sequenced within a study of T cell repertoires in cytomegalovirus infection. This clonotype was seen ten or more times. The antigen remains unidentified. Via MiXCR, TCRdb re-called the reads, giving one row per CDR3 protein. The sample lists about 770,000 distinct CDR3 sequences; 29% were seen once. The J segment lost 3 bases and the V segment lost 3 bases, leaving 4 bases of the junction unmatched. There are 14 residues in the CDR3. The chain recombines TRBV12-3 or TRBV12-4 with TRBJ1-2; TRBD1 agrees at 7 bases. The input for sequencing was cultured CD8+ T cells from PBMCs, taken from culture after CMV antigen stimulation. The source of this sequence is a human donor in good health (CMV status not recorded). Some clones in this sample may be carry-over from other donors' samples. CDR3 nucleotides: TGTGCCAGCAGTTTGGAGGGGGCTCACTATGGCTACACCTTC. Translated, it gives CASSLEGAHYGYTF.